This T cell receptor (beta chain) was recovered during a study of T cell clones after liver transplantation. Study information: At least one year of complete immunosuppression withdrawal without enzymes over twice normal defined tolerance.

Proliferating CFSE-low MLR cells were sequenced to define alloreactive TCRbeta sequences. The method was immunoSEQ multiplex PCR; TCRdb's version includes in-frame clones alone and lacks a portion of them. The profile covers about 1,300 clones, with over 30% appearing a single time and about 31% taken by the ten largest. With respect to this clone: Its specificity is not known.

V gave up 4 bases and J gave up 4 bases; unmatched junction bases: 6. Germline V gene lookup returns CDR1 PRHDT and CDR2 FYEKMQ (reference sequence). CDR3 length equals 14 residues. General observations from the study: Donor-reactive sequences fell more than third party-reactive ones, suggesting partial deletion.

This rearrangement joins TRBV13 to TRBJ2-7; 8 bases align to TRBD1. The sequence came from a human patient who received a liver transplant. Some T cells could come from the graft donor. Sequencing was carried out using CD4+ T cells from cultured PBMCs. In DNA form, the CDR3 reads TGTGCCAGCAGCTCCCGGACAGGGATTTACGAGCAGTACTTC. It translates to CASSSRTGIYEQYF.